Presented here are 10 T cell receptor beta chains from one specimen sequenced in a study of CD8+ T cells in alopecia areata. Treatment specified: oral pan-JAK inhibitor, 5-10 mg twice daily. Isolated RNA was reverse transcribed into cDNA used as the sequencing template. This table comes from immunoSEQ multiplex PCR, and its TCRdb copy is limited to in-frame clones, with some not included. This sample yields 160,000 or so clones, of which about three fifths are seen a single time; around 0.9% belongs to the top ten. This sample comprised CD4+ T cells sorted from blood, obtained at week 4, from a patient treated with tofacitinib. The origin of the receptors is a human donor with alopecia areata.

This clone appeared a few times. The chain has TRBV30 and TRBJ2-7; 7 bases fit TRBD2. Germline V gene data show CDR1 as GTSNPN and CDR2 as SVGIG (reference sequence). The CDR3 contains 14 residues. V dropped 7 bases and J dropped 1; count of bases not matched to a gene: 10. The CDR3 spells CAFLPSGVSYEQYF. As DNA, the CDR3 is TGTGCCTTTCTCCCCAGCGGGGTATCCTACGAGCAGTACTTC.

This clone was seen a handful of times. The chain couples TRBV30 to TRBJ2-4; either TRBD1 or TRBD2 may supply D (5 bases each). The V end was cut by 1 base, the J end by 8 bases, with 6 bases between. CDR3 size: 11 residues. Germline-derived CDR1 and CDR2 are GTSNPN and SVGIG (reference sequence). CDR3 in amino acids: CAWSGGDIQYF. The DNA of the CDR3 is TGTGCCTGGAGTGGAGGGGACATTCAGTACTTC.

Only one count was recorded for this clone. The rearrangement joins TRBV7-8 to TRBJ2-4; D not resolved. V lost 0 bases to trimming and J lost 5 bases, with 14 bases between them. The CDR3 is 16 residues long. CDR1 and CDR2 from the germline V gene are SGHVS and FQNEAQ. The chain's CDR3 is CASSLASASRQNIQYF. CDR3 bases: TGTGCCAGCAGCTTAGCGAGCGCTTCCAGGCAAAACATTCAGTACTTC. The whole variable domain, filled in from reference TRBV7-8 and TRBJ2-4, reads GAGVSQSPRYKVAKRGQDVALRCDPISGHVSLFWYQQALGQGPEFLTYFQNEAQLDKSGLPSDRFFAERPEGSVSTLKIQRTQQEDSAVYLCASSLASASRQNIQYFGAGTRLSVL.

The chain employs TRBV20-1 and TRBJ2-5; D unclear. Looked up from germline, CDR1 is DFQATT and CDR2 is SNEGSKA (reference sequence). Trimming stripped 5 bases from V and 10 bases from J, with 14 bases between. The CDR3 sequence is 11 residues long. CDR3 sequence reads: CSASQDEDQYF. In nucleotides, the CDR3 is TGCAGTGCTTCCCAGGACGAAGACCAGTACTTC.

The chain recombines TRBV27 with TRBJ2-2; 7 nucleotides align to TRBD1. The CDR3 runs 15 residues. The V gene's germline CDR1 is MNHEY and CDR2 SMNVEV (reference sequence). Trimming cost V 8 bases and J 5 bases; bases outside gene matches: 11. Here the CDR3 DNA reads TGTGCCAGCCGGTCAGGGGGATTGAGTACCGGGGAGCTGTTTTTT. Translated, it gives CASRSGGLSTGELFF.

The sample holds many counts of this clone. The chain links TRBV5-6 to TRBJ1-3, with D perhaps TRBD1 (5 bases). The V gene lost 3 bases and the J gene lost 7 bases, with 17 bases spanning the gap. From germline, CDR1 is SGHDT and CDR2 YYEEEE. The CDR3 length is 15 residues. CDR3 protein: CASSYRFAGGNTIYF. The CDR3 DNA reads TGTGCCAGCAGCTACCGATTTGCGGGGGGGAACACCATATATTTT. Looking up the rest from reference TRBV5-6 and TRBJ1-3 gives the full variable domain: DAGVTQSPTHLIKTRGQQVTLRCSPKSGHDTVSWYQQALGQGPQFIFQYYEEEERQRGNFPDRFSGHQFPNYSSELNVNALLLGDSALYLCASSYRFAGGNTIYFGEGSWLTVV.

The CDR3 protein is CATGTSGETQYF. The CDR3 DNA is TGTGCCACCGGGACCTCCGGAGAGACCCAGTACTTC. The chain couples TRBV10-3 to TRBJ2-5; D could derive from TRBD1 or TRBD2 (5 bases each). CDR1 is ENHRY, CDR2 SYGVKD, per germline. The CDR3 extends over 12 amino acids. The V end was cut by 10 bases, the J end by 4 bases, with 13 bases between.

Here the CDR3 reads CASSPYGEADTEAFF. The CDR3 DNA reads as TGCGCCAGCAGCCCTTATGGGGAGGCGGACACTGAAGCTTTCTTT. V is TRBV5-1 and J is TRBJ1-1, with D hard to call. There are 15 residues in the CDR3. With 4 bases removed from V and 3 bases from J, the gap between germline ends came to 16 bases. Per germline, CDR1 SGHRS and CDR2 YFSETQ.

This clone appeared a few times. V usage is TRBV5-1 and J usage is TRBJ2-3, with D possibly being TRBD1 or TRBD2 (7 bases each). Germline V gives CDR1 SGHRS, CDR2 YFSETQ. Trimming stripped 3 bases from V and 0 bases from J, with 14 bases between. This CDR3 has 16 amino acids. CDR3 protein: CASSSQGRVSTDTQYF. DNA for the CDR3: TGCGCCAGCAGCTCACAGGGGAGGGTGAGCACAGATACGCAGTATTTT.

This rearrangement joins TRBV25-1 to TRBJ1-5, with no clear D. Between the trimmed V and J ends, which lost 8 bases and 2 bases, there was a span of 7 bases. This CDR3 region has 12 residues. CDR1 and CDR2 from the germline V gene are MGHDK and SYGVNS. CDR3 nucleotide sequence: TGTGCCAGCCAGTGGGGCAATCAGCCCCAGCATTTT. Its protein product is CASQWGNQPQHF.